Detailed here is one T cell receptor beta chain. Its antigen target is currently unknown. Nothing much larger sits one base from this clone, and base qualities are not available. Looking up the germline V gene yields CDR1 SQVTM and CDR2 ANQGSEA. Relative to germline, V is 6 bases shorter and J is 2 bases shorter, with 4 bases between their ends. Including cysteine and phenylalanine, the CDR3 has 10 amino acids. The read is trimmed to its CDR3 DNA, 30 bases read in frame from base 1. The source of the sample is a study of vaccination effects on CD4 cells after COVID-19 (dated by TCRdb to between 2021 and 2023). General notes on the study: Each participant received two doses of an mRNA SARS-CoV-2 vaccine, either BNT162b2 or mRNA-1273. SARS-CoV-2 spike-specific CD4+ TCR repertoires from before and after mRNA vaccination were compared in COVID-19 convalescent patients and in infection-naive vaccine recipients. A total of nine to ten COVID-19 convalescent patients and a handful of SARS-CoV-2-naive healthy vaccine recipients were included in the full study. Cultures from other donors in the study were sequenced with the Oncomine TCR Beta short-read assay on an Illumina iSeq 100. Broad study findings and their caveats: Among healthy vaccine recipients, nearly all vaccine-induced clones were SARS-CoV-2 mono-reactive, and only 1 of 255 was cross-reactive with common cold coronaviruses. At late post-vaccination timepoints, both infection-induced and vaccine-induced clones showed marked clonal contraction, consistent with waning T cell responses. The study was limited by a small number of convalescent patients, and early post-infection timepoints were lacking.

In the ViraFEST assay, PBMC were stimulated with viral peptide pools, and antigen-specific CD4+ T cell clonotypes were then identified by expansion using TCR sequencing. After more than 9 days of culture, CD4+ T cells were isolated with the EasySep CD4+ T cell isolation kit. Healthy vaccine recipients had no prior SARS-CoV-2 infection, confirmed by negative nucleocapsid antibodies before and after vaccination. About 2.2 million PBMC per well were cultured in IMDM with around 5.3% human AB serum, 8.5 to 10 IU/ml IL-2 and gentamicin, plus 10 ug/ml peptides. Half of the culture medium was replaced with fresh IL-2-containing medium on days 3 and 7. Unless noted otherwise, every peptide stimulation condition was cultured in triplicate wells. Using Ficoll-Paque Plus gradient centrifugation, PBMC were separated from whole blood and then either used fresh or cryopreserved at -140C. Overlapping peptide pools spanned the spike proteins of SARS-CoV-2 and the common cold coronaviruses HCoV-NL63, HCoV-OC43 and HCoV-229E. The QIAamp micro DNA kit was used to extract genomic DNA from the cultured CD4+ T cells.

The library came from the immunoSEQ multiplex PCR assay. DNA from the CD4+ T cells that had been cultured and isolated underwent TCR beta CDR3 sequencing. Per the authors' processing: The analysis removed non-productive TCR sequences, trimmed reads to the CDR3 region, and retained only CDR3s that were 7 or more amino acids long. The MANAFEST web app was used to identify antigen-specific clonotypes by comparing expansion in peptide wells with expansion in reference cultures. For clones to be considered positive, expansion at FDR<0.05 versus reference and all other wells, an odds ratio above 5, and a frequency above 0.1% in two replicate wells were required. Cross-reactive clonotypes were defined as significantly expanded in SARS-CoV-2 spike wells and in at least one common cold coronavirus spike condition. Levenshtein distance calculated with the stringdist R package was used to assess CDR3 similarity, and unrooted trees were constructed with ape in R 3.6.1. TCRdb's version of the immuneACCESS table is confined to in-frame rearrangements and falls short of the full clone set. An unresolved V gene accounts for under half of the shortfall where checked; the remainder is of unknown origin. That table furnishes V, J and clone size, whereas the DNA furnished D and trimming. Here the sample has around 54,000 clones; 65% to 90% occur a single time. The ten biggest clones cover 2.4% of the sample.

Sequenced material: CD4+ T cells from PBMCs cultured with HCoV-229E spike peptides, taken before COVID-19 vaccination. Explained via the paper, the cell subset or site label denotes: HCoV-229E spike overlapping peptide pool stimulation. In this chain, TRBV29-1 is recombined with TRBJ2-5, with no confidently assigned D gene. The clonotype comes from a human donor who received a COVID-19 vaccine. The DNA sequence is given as TGCAGCGTCGGGCAAGAGACCCAGTACTTC. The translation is CSVGQETQYF.